This TCR beta chain was retrieved from a study of shared clonotypes between healthy human individuals. Study as a whole: Aged 18 to 49, the donors were a couple of women and a few men. Researchers assigned three CD4 naive, three CD4 memory, two CD8 naive and one CD8 memory plate to each donor. Study-level findings and limits: Clonotype sharing among donors was expected to depend on sequencing depth.

Turning to this clone: The antigen remains unidentified.

Germline V CDR1 and CDR2: MDHEN, SYDVKM. V lost 7 bases, J lost 2 bases, and 25 bases lay in between. The CDR3 has 18 residues. Assay: immunoSEQ multiplex PCR; the TCRdb copy retains only in-frame clones and omits some. The table records approximately 2.4 million clones, almost 96% of them present only once. The sequence was obtained from a man aged 18 to 35 in good health. The chain joins TRBV28 to TRBJ2-3; a weak D match, TRBD2 (5 bases). Sequences were obtained from naive CD4+ T cells sorted from blood. As to subset: CD45RA+ positively selected. The CDR3 protein is CASNSAGGGEYSTDTQYF. Here the CDR3 DNA reads TGTGCCAGCAACTCCGCGGGTGGAGGCGAATACTCCACAGATACGCAGTATTTT.